Listed here is a single T cell receptor beta chain. The antigen remains undetermined. The CDR3 consists of 15 residues. Germline V gene data show CDR1 as SGHAT and CDR2 as FQNNGV. The ends lost 3 bases at V and 5 bases at J; junction bases unmatched: 6. This sample was included in a study of beta chain features in type 1 diabetes. Study in general: Analysis included 95 million to 140 million sorted cells drawn from all samples.

Every sorted population was more than 95% pure. Study-level points and caveats: The similarity of naive, central memory and Treg TCRB repertoires appeared greater among patients than among healthy donors.

Expressed TCRB transcripts were sequenced after all isolated RNA was converted to cDNA. The data were produced by immunoSEQ multiplex PCR, yet TCRdb's version contains in-frame clones alone and is incomplete. This table holds roughly 250,000 clones, around 68% found once. Sequenced: naive CD4+ T cells from blood. The chain employs TRBV11-2 and TRBJ2-4; 8 bases map to TRBD2. This TCR came from a man aged 30-40 years in good health. This CDR3 reads CASSLSIGGENIQYF. The CDR3 coding sequence is TGTGCCAGCAGCTTGAGCATCGGGGGGGAAAACATTCAGTACTTC. Full variable domain (remainder filled in from reference TRBV11-2 and TRBJ2-4): EAGVAQSPRYKIIEKRQSVAFWCNPISGHATLYWYQQILGQGPKLLIQFQNNGVVDDSQLPKDRFSAERLKGVDSTLKIQPAKLEDSAVYLCASSLSIGGENIQYFGAGTRLSVL.